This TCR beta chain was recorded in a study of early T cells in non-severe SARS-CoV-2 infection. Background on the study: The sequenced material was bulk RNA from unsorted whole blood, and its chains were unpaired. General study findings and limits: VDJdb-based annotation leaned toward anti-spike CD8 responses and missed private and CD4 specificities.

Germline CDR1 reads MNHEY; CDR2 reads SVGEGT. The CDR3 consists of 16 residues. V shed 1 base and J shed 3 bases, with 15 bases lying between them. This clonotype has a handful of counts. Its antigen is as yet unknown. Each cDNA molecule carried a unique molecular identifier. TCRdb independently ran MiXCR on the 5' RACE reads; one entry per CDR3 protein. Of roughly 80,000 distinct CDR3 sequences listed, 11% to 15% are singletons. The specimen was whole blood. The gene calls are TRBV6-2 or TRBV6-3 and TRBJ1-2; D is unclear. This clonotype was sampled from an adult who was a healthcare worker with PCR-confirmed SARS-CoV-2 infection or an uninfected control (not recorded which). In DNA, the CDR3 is TGTGCCAGCAGTTACTGGAGGCGAAGTCACCACTATGGCTACACCTTC. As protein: CASSYWRRSHHYGYTF.